A single sample is the source of the 13 T cell receptor beta chains below, sequenced in a study of blood T cell repertoires in COVID-19. Clones were sequenced by immunoSEQ multiplex PCR, and TCRdb holds only the in-frame ones, with some missing. Of about 140,000 clones listed, about 87% are singletons. The sequenced material came from peripheral blood. Receptors originate from a man aged 45-65 years who had recovered from COVID-19.

J is TRBJ1-2 and V is TRBV6-5; the D is unclear. The CDR3 runs to 13 residues. From germline, CDR1 is MNHEY and CDR2 SVGAGI. Trimming shortened V by 6 bases and J by 7 bases, and 15 bases separated the two germline ends. In DNA form, the CDR3 reads TGTGCCAGCAGACTCGGATTAGAGGGTGGCTACACCTTC. The encoded protein is CASRLGLEGGYTF.

The rearrangement joins TRBV28 to TRBJ1-6; TRBD1 agrees at 8 bases. Trimming cost V 3 bases and J 9 bases; bases outside gene matches: 4. The CDR3 contains 14 residues. In germline, CDR1 is MDHEN, CDR2 SYDVKM. CDR3 DNA sequence: TGTGCCAGCAGTTTCCGGCAGGGGGCTTCACCCCTCCACTTT. It specifies CASSFRQGASPLHF.

The V call is TRBV6-5, the J call TRBJ1-6; D ambiguous. Trimming left V 6 bases short and J 9 bases short, with 15 bases between. Germline CDR1 is MNHEY and CDR2 is SVGAGI. The CDR3 length is 14 residues. CDR3 residues: CASRPIGEGSPLHF. CDR3 bases: TGTGCCAGCAGGCCCATCGGGGAGGGTTCACCCCTCCACTTT.

The V and J genes are TRBV5-5 and TRBJ1-2; 9 bases agree with TRBD1. Losses at the gene ends were 4 bases for V and 10 bases for J; bases not matched to a gene: 11. CDR1 and CDR2 from the germline V gene are SGHKS and YYEKEE (reference sequence). The CDR3 totals 14 residues. This CDR3 reads CASSREGQGSDYTF. The CDR3, as DNA: TGTGCCAGCAGCCGGGAAGGACAGGGGAGCGACTACACCTTC.

This clone was detected only once. This sequence joins TRBV5-5 and TRBJ2-5, with 7 bases lining up with TRBD1. This CDR3 is 15 amino acids long. The germline V gene has CDR1 SGHKS and CDR2 YYEKEE (reference sequence). The junction had 7 bases not matched to a gene; V was cut back by 4 bases and J by 1 base. The CDR3 loop is CASSTGPGGQETQYF. The CDR3 coding sequence is TGTGCCAGCAGCACCGGCCCAGGGGGCCAAGAGACCCAGTACTTC.

The chain couples TRBV3-1 (or the pseudogene TRBV3-2) to TRBJ2-4; 9 nucleotides match TRBD1. Per germline, CDR1 LGHDT and CDR2 YNNKEL (reference sequence). The J segment lost 13 bases and the V segment lost 4 bases, leaving 11 bases of the junction unmatched. The CDR3 loop spans 14 amino acids. The CDR3 sequence is CASSPTPTGGGQYF. The CDR3 bases are TGTGCCAGCAGCCCGACCCCAACAGGGGGCGGACAGTACTTC.

The rearrangement joins TRBV30 to TRBJ1-4; perhaps TRBD1 as D (5 bases). The CDR3 totals 15 residues. Trimming stripped 0 bases from V and 4 bases from J, with 12 bases between. In germline, CDR1 is GTSNPN, CDR2 SVGIG (reference sequence). The CDR3: CAWSVLVGGNEKLFF. CDR3 DNA: TGTGCCTGGAGTGTACTGGTGGGGGGTAATGAAAAACTGTTTTTT.

V usage is TRBV11-2 and J usage is TRBJ1-4; 11 nucleotides line up with TRBD1. The junction had 3 bases not matched to a gene; V was cut back by 5 bases and J by 7 bases. CDR1 and CDR2 from the germline V gene are SGHAT and FQNNGV. The CDR3 totals 14 residues. The CDR3: CASSRTGGSEKLFF. The DNA of the CDR3 is TGTGCCAGCAGCCGGACAGGGGGCTCTGAAAAACTGTTTTTT.

The chain couples TRBV9 to TRBJ2-3; D might be TRBD1 (6 bases). Germline-derived CDR1 and CDR2 are SGDLS and YYNGEE. The CDR3 runs 16 residues. Trimming pared 4 bases from V and 4 bases from J, leaving 19 bases between. The CDR3 DNA is TGTGCCAGCAGCAAACGAGGGGGAGAGGTTTCAGATACGCAGTATTTT. It yields the protein CASSKRGGEVSDTQYF.

The CDR3 protein is CASKKAGSGQGYNEQFF. DNA for the CDR3: TGTGCCAGCAAAAAGGCGGGTTCGGGACAGGGCTACAATGAGCAGTTCTTC. V usage is TRBV6-8 and J usage is TRBJ2-1; 9 nucleotides align to TRBD1. V was clipped by 7 bases and J by 3 bases; unmatched bases: 13. The CDR3 consists of 17 residues. CDR1 and CDR2 (germline): MNHGY, SAAAGT.

This chain joins TRBV18 and TRBJ2-1, with D possibly TRBD2 on 6 matching bases. V gave up 3 bases and J gave up 6 bases, with 30 bases separating them. Per the germline V gene, CDR1 is KGHSH and CDR2 is LQKENI. The CDR3 has 20 residues. The CDR3 DNA reads TGTGCCAGCTCACCCTCAAAGAAATTAGAGGCGGGCCTCGGGAGCAATGAGCAGTTCTTC. This encodes CASSPSKKLEAGLGSNEQFF.

V and J are TRBV7-2 and TRBJ1-5; TRBD1 is a possible D gene (5 bases). CDR3 length: 12 residues. V lost 6 bases, J lost 7 bases, and 10 bases lay in between. Germline CDR1 SGHTA, CDR2 FQGNSA. The CDR3 sequence: CASSTGHQPQHF. CDR3 DNA sequence: TGTGCCAGCAGTACTGGACACCAGCCCCAGCATTTT.

This rearrangement joins TRBV7-9 to TRBJ1-2, with 8 bases lining up with TRBD1. The length of the CDR3 is 17 residues. In germline, CDR1 is SEHNR, CDR2 FQNEAQ (reference sequence). Unmatched junction bases numbered 17, after V lost 5 bases and J lost 6 bases. The CDR3, as DNA: TGTGCCAGCAGCCCCCAGTTTCAGGGGGCCCTCAGAAATGGCTACACCTTC. Amino acids: CASSPQFQGALRNGYTF.